Presented here are 9 T cell receptor beta chains from one specimen sequenced in a study of blood T cell repertoires in COVID-19. TCRdb keeps only in-frame clones here, not all; method: immunoSEQ multiplex PCR. The sample lists tens of thousands of clones, approximately 80% occurring once. The sample was peripheral blood. The source of these receptors is an elderly man with active or convalescent COVID-19.

This sequence joins TRBV28 and TRBJ2-7, with 11 bases fitting TRBD1. Trimming at V came to 6 bases and at J to 4 bases, leaving 8 bases not matched to a gene. The CDR3 length is 15 residues. CDR1 and CDR2 from the germline V gene are MDHEN and SYDVKM. CDR3 DNA sequence: TGTGCCAGCAGAAATCCCGGGACAGGGGGATACGAGCAGTACTTC. This gives the protein CASRNPGTGGYEQYF.

The chain recombines TRBV7-2 with TRBJ2-7; TRBD2 aligns across 11 bases. The germline V gene has CDR1 SGHTA and CDR2 FQGNSA. V gave up 1 base and J gave up 4 bases; unmatched junction bases: 9. The CDR3 sequence is 17 residues long. DNA of the CDR3: TGTGCCAGCAGCTTAGTCCTTAGCGGGAGGGCCAATTACGAGCAGTACTTC. Its protein product is CASSLVLSGRANYEQYF.

The V and J genes are TRBV29-1 and TRBJ2-2; D might be TRBD2 (6 bases). This CDR3 comprises 13 residues. Germline CDR1 and CDR2: SQVTM and ANQGSEA. The ends were cut back, 7 bases at V and 2 bases at J, with 11 bases in the middle. The chain's CDR3 is CSARDLNTGELFF. The CDR3 coding sequence is TGCAGCGCTAGGGACTTAAACACCGGGGAGCTGTTTTTT.

A word on this clone: One junction end disagrees with the germline gene, perhaps due to a read error. The rearrangement uses TRBV27 and TRBJ1-2; D is perhaps TRBD1 (5 bases). CDR3 length: 15 amino acids. Germline CDR1 is MNHEY and CDR2 is SMNVEV (reference sequence). DNA of the CDR3: TGTGCCAGCAGTGTATCGCGGGACCCTTTACGTGGCTACACCTTC. Protein: CASSVSRDPLRGYTF.

The chain is built from TRBV15 and TRBJ2-2, with 9 bases matching TRBD2. V was pared by 9 bases and J by 6 bases, with 8 bases of the junction left unmatched. The CDR3 length is 14 residues. In germline, CDR1 is LNHNV, CDR2 YYDKDF (reference sequence). The CDR3, as DNA: TGTGCCACACGGATAGCGGGAGTATCCGGGGAGCTGTTTTTT. Amino acids: CATRIAGVSGELFF.

J is TRBJ2-1 and V is TRBV12-5; 13 nucleotides align to TRBD2. Unmatched junction bases numbered 1, after V lost 2 bases and J lost 6 bases. This CDR3 region has 15 residues. CDR1 is LGHNT and CDR2 is FRNRAP in the germline V gene. CDR3 sequence reads: CASGLTSGGANEQFF. CDR3 bases: TGTGCTAGTGGTTTGACTAGCGGGGGGGCCAATGAGCAGTTCTTC.

The gene calls are TRBV6-5 and TRBJ2-5; TRBD2 might be the D (5 bases). The germline gives CDR1 MNHEY, CDR2 SVGAGI. CDR3 length: 14 residues. Trimming stripped 2 bases from V and 4 bases from J, with 11 bases between. This CDR3 reads CASSYGDRGETQYF. DNA for the CDR3: TGTGCCAGCAGTTACGGTGACCGGGGAGAGACCCAGTACTTC.

V is TRBV5-1 and J is TRBJ1-1, with a weak D call TRBD1 (5 bases). The CDR3 is 16 residues long. CDR1 SGHRS and CDR2 YFSETQ come from the germline V gene. The V gene lost 0 bases and the J gene lost 0 bases, with 12 bases spanning the gap. The CDR3 region has the DNA TGCGCCAGCAGCTTGGTGAGGTCCAGGGTGAACACTGAAGCTTTCTTT. Its translation is CASSLVRSRVNTEAFF. Drawing the rest from reference TRBV5-1 and TRBJ1-1, the complete variable domain is KAGVTQTPRYLIKTRGQQVTLSCSPISGHRSVSWYQQTPGQGLQFLFEYFSETQRNKGNFPGRFSGRQFSNSRSEMNVSTLELGDSALYLCASSLVRSRVNTEAFFGQGTRLTVV.

Here the CDR3 reads CASRPQGPTEAFF. CDR3 nucleotide sequence: TGTGCCAGCAGACCACAGGGACCCACTGAAGCTTTCTTT. The chain uses TRBV6-5 and TRBJ1-1; tentatively, D is TRBD1 (6 bases). CDR3 length: 13 amino acids. V was clipped by 6 bases and J by 4 bases, with 12 bases between them. Germline V gene data show CDR1 as MNHEY and CDR2 as SVGAGI.